This TCR beta chain appears in the sequencing data of a study of blood T cell repertoires in COVID-19. Original handling: It was from reference gene primer amplification that nucleated cell counts were estimated. The data were produced by immunoSEQ multiplex PCR, yet TCRdb's version contains in-frame clones alone and is incomplete. The DNA was the basis for D and trimming; V, J and clone size are from that table. The sample records more than 200,000 clones, about 88% being singletons. CDR1 is LGHNT, CDR2 FRNRAP, per germline. The CDR3 extends over 15 amino acids. V shed 6 bases, J shed 3 bases, and the junction held 6 bases outside the gene matches.

This clonotype originated in a woman aged 35 to 49 who had recovered from COVID-19. J is TRBJ1-2 and V is TRBV12-5; TRBD1 aligns across 11 bases. The specimen sequenced was peripheral blood. CDR3 sequence reads: CASGLPGQGDYGYTF. As DNA, the CDR3 is TGTGCTAGTGGACTGCCGGGACAGGGGGACTATGGCTACACCTTC.